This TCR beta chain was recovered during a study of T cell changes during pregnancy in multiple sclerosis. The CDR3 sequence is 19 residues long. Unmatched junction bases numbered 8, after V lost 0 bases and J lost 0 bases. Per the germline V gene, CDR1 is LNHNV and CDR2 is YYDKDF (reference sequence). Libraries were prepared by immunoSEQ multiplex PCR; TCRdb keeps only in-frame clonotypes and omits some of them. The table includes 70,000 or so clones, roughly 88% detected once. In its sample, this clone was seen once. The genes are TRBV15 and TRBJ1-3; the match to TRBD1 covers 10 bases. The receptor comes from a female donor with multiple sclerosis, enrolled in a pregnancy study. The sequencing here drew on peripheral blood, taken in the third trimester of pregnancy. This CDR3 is CATSRDFWDRGTSGNTIYF. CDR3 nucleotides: TGTGCCACCAGCAGAGATTTTTGGGACAGGGGAACCTCTGGAAACACCATATATTTT.